The TCR beta chain described here comes from a study of cytomegalovirus exposure and HLA in healthy donors. The study, taken as a whole, reports: The classifier was said to identify cytomegalovirus status with high specificity and sensitivity.

As for this clone: Its matching antigen is unknown.

PCR amplification relied on 60 Vbeta primers (plus 13 Jbeta primers). Produced via immunoSEQ multiplex PCR; TCRdb's table is partial and in-frame only. Here the sample spans about 68,000 clones, approximately 78% being singletons. Germline V gives CDR1 KGHSH, CDR2 LQKENI. This CDR3 has 15 residues. The J segment lost 5 bases and the V segment lost 3 bases, leaving 3 bases of the junction unmatched. The source is a human donor in good health. The sample comprised PBMCs. V is TRBV18 and J is TRBJ2-5, with TRBD2 identical over 13 bases. The DNA for the CDR3 is TGTGCCAGCTCACCCGGGACTAGCGGGACGGAGACCCAGTACTTC. The encoded protein is CASSPGTSGTETQYF.